The clone carrying this T cell receptor beta chain is a singleton in its sample. TCR beta sequencing covered blood CD8+ and CD4+ T cells. Negative isolation was used for CD8+ and CD4+ T cells, and FACS enrichment was applied to TEMRA cells. This sample stems from a study of CD8 T cells in Susac syndrome. Unmatched junction bases numbered 3, after V lost 0 bases and J lost 9 bases. The CDR3 runs 15 residues. Looked up from germline, CDR1 is KGHDR and CDR2 is SFDVKD. RNA was extracted with the RNeasy kit, and a quantity of roughly 0.45 to 1 ug was reverse transcribed using random hexamers. In TCRdb, the immunoSEQ multiplex PCR reads were re-called with MiXCR into one record per CDR3 protein. The table lists 180,000 or so distinct CDR3 sequences, approximately 95% of them singletons.

V and J are TRBV24-1 and TRBJ2-1; 11 nucleotides match TRBD2. Sequences were obtained from CD4+ T cells from PBMCs. The sequence derives from a human donor in good health. This chain's CDR3 is CATSDLTSGSAEQFF. In DNA, the CDR3 is TGTGCCACCAGTGATTTGACTAGCGGGAGCGCTGAGCAGTTCTTC.